This T cell receptor (beta chain) was profiled in a study of control samples from healthy donors and cancer patients. Only in-frame clones appear in the TCRdb table, and some are missing; sequencing was by immunoSEQ multiplex PCR. The table shows 150,000 or so clones, with about 94% occurring only once. In germline, CDR1 is SGHAT, CDR2 FQNNGV. V lost 8 bases, J lost 0 bases, and 10 bases lay in between. The CDR3 covers 13 residues. The rearrangement joins TRBV11-2 to TRBJ1-1; D is ambiguous. The specimen sequenced was blood. The clonotype was recovered from a woman aged 25 to 39 in good health. CDR3: CASEAGLNTEAFF. CDR3 coding DNA: TGTGCCAGCGAGGCCGGACTGAACACTGAAGCTTTCTTT.